A single sample is the source of the 31 T cell receptor beta chains below, sequenced in a study of OX40 agonist ivuxolimab in advanced cancers. The table came from immunoSEQ multiplex PCR; TCRdb's copy has only in-frame clones and leaves some out. The sample yields 20,000 to 30,000 clones, roughly three quarters seen once. The sample in question was CD4+ or CD8+ T cells sorted from blood, obtained in a trial of the OX40 agonist ivuxolimab. The source is an adult with an advanced solid tumor such as melanoma, head and neck, liver or kidney cancer.

This rearrangement joins TRBV11-2 to TRBJ2-5; 8 bases agree with TRBD2. Germline assignment: CDR1 SGHAT and CDR2 FQNNGV. The V segment lost 4 bases and the J segment 1 base; nucleotides outside the gene matches: 5. The CDR3 spans 15 residues. CDR3 amino acids: CASSSRSGGQETQYF. The CDR3 nucleotides are TGTGCCAGCAGCTCTCGGAGCGGGGGCCAAGAGACCCAGTACTTC.

This sequence joins TRBV30 and TRBJ1-1; D gene unclear. V was shortened by 7 bases and J by 1 base, with 10 bases between the two germline ends. The germline gives CDR1 GTSNPN, CDR2 SVGIG (reference sequence). This CDR3 region has 12 residues. The CDR3 sequence: CASSRQNTEAFF. The DNA of the CDR3 is TGTGCCTCCAGTCGACAGAACACTGAAGCTTTCTTT.

The V call is TRBV27, the J call TRBJ1-1; possibly TRBD1 for D (5 bases). The CDR3 covers 13 residues. Germline CDR1 MNHEY, CDR2 SMNVEV (reference sequence). Trimming left V 5 bases short and J 1 base short, with 8 bases between. This chain's CDR3 is CASSAGWNTEAFF. The CDR3 bases are TGTGCCAGCAGTGCAGGGTGGAACACTGAAGCTTTCTTT.

The rearrangement links TRBV6-5 to TRBJ1-1; D is perhaps TRBD1 (6 bases). V lost 6 bases and J lost 1, with 15 bases in between. Germline CDR1 reads MNHEY; CDR2 reads SVGAGI. This CDR3 is built from 15 residues. The CDR3 sequence: CASSETGTGNTEAFF. The CDR3 DNA reads TGTGCCAGCAGCGAAACAGGGACGGGGAACACTGAAGCTTTCTTT.

This clone appeared a few times. In DNA form, the CDR3 reads TGCAGCGTGGTGGGACAAAGCAATCAGCCCCAGCATTTT. It specifies CSVVGQSNQPQHF. The chain links TRBV29-1 to TRBJ1-5, with D possibly TRBD1 on 6 matching bases. V was cut by 6 bases and J by 1 base, with 10 bases left in between. Germline CDR1 reads SQVTM; CDR2 reads ANQGSEA. This CDR3 region has 13 residues. The full variable domain, in which reference TRBV29-1 and TRBJ1-5 provide the parts outside the CDR3, is SAVISQKPSRDICQRGTSLTIQCQVDSQVTMMFWYRQQPGQSLTLIATANQGSEATYESGFVIDKFPISRPNLTFSTLTVSNMSPEDSSIYLCSVVGQSNQPQHFGDGTRLSIL.

V and J are TRBV30 and TRBJ2-5; D is uncertain. Germline V gene data show CDR1 as GTSNPN and CDR2 as SVGIG (reference sequence). The CDR3 covers 14 residues. V gave up 0 bases and J gave up 4 bases, with 12 bases separating them. The DNA for the CDR3 is TGTGCCTGGAGTGTAGGATCTGGCTTAGAGACCCAGTACTTC. Translation gives CAWSVGSGLETQYF.

This clone has just one count. The V call is TRBV4-1, the J call TRBJ2-7, with 11 nucleotides matching TRBD1. Germline V gene data show CDR1 as MGHRA and CDR2 as YSYEKL. The junction had 8 bases not matched to a gene; V was cut back by 6 bases and J by 4 bases. The CDR3 totals 15 residues. Here the CDR3 reads CASRLGDRGLYEQYF. In DNA, the CDR3 is TGCGCCAGCAGACTCGGGGACAGGGGGTTGTACGAGCAGTACTTC.

V gene TRBV4-1 combines with J gene TRBJ2-2; D possibly matches TRBD1 or TRBD2 (7 bases each). V was trimmed by 1 base and J by 7 bases, leaving 19 bases between them. CDR1 is MGHRA and CDR2 is YSYEKL in the germline V gene. CDR3 length: 17 amino acids. For the CDR3, the DNA is TGCGCCAGCAGCCAAGGGGAGGGGAAAGGGGGCGTCGGGGAGCTGTTTTTT. Translating it yields CASSQGEGKGGVGELFF.

In this sample, this clone turned up a few times. The DNA of the CDR3 is TGCGCCAGCAGCGGGACAGGGCAGATGGAGACCCAGTACTTC. Encoded protein: CASSGTGQMETQYF. The chain carries TRBV10-2 and TRBJ2-5, with 9 bases identical to TRBD1. V lost 6 bases, J lost 5 bases, and 7 bases stayed unmatched. The germline V gene has CDR1 WSHSY and CDR2 SAAADI. CDR3 length equals 14 residues.

This chain links TRBV6-1 with TRBJ1-1, with a possible D match to TRBD1 (6 bases). Germline lookup yields CDR1 MNHNS and CDR2 SASEGT. The CDR3 sequence is 12 residues long. Trimming left V 7 bases short and J 1 base short, with 7 bases between. In DNA form, the CDR3 reads TGTGCCAGCATCAGGGGGAACACTGAAGCTTTCTTT. This codes for CASIRGNTEAFF.

J is TRBJ2-3 and V is TRBV4-1; D might be TRBD2 (5 bases). Between the trimmed V and J ends, which lost 0 bases and 0 bases, there was a span of 10 bases. From germline, CDR1 is MGHRA and CDR2 YSYEKL. The CDR3 is made up of 16 amino acids. The CDR3, as DNA: TGCGCCAGCAGCCAAGATTGGGGAGACAGCACAGATACGCAGTATTTT. Translated: CASSQDWGDSTDTQYF.

CDR3 residues: CASSSQLDGNTEAFF. The CDR3 DNA sequence: TGCGCCAGCAGCTCCCAATTAGACGGGAACACTGAAGCTTTCTTT. J is TRBJ1-1 and V is TRBV5-1; unclear D gene. This CDR3 region has 15 residues. Trimming left V 3 bases short and J 1 base short, with 13 bases between. Germline V gives CDR1 SGHRS, CDR2 YFSETQ.

The rearrangement links TRBV7-6 to TRBJ1-2, with D perhaps matching TRBD1 (6 bases). This CDR3 spans 15 amino acids. The V and J ends lost 3 bases and 8 bases respectively, with 19 bases between them. Germline V CDR1 and CDR2: SGHVS, FNYEAQ. CDR3 residues: CASSLSEWAGDGYTF. For the CDR3, the DNA is TGTGCCAGCAGCTTGAGTGAGTGGGCAGGGGACGGCTACACCTTC. The variable domain in full, with the rest retrieved from reference TRBV7-6 and TRBJ1-2, is GAGVSQSPRYKVTKRGQDVALRCDPISGHVSLYWYRQALGQGPEFLTYFNYEAQQDKSGLPNDRFSAERPEGSISTLTIQRTEQRDSAMYRCASSLSEWAGDGYTFGSGTRLTVV.

The rearrangement joins TRBV19 to TRBJ1-6; the D is unclear. CDR1 is LNHDA and CDR2 is SQIVND in the germline V gene (reference sequence). V was cut by 7 bases and J by 9 bases, with 10 bases left in between. The CDR3 spans 12 residues. The CDR3 reads CASKGFGSPLHF. CDR3 coding DNA: TGTGCCAGTAAAGGGTTTGGTTCACCCCTCCACTTT.

The chain joins TRBV6-1 to TRBJ2-7, with D uncertain. The ends were cut back, 3 bases at V and 2 bases at J, with 8 bases in the middle. The V gene's germline CDR1 is MNHNS and CDR2 SASEGT. This CDR3 is built from 13 residues. CDR3 in amino acids: CASSDVDPYEQYF. CDR3 DNA: TGTGCCAGCAGTGATGTGGACCCCTACGAGCAGTACTTC.

The V gene is TRBV9, the J gene TRBJ1-1; TRBD1 aligns across 8 bases. This CDR3 has 15 amino acids. Germline lookup yields CDR1 SGDLS and CDR2 YYNGEE. The trim removed 1 base at V and 3 bases at J, leaving 5 bases unmatched. DNA for the CDR3: TGTGCCAGCAGCGTAATGACAGGGGATGACACTGAAGCTTTCTTT. The encoded protein is CASSVMTGDDTEAFF.

The V call is TRBV30, the J call TRBJ2-7, with TRBD1 matching over 10 bases. There are 13 residues in the CDR3. The germline CDR1 and CDR2 sequences are GTSNPN and SVGIG (reference sequence). J lost 5 bases, V lost 5 bases, and 6 bases had no gene match. The CDR3 DNA is TGTGCCTGGGCCGGACAGGGGGGGAACGAGCAGTACTTC. This gives the protein CAWAGQGGNEQYF.

This clone was found a few times. The V call is TRBV18, the J call TRBJ1-5; 7 bases match TRBD1. Trimming cost V 6 bases and J 7 bases; bases outside gene matches: 3. The CDR3 spans 12 residues. Germline loops: CDR1 KGHSH, CDR2 LQKENI. CDR3 sequence: CASSTGDQPQHF. Written as DNA, the CDR3 is TGTGCCAGCTCCACAGGGGACCAGCCCCAGCATTTT. Based on the CDR3 plus reference TRBV18 and TRBJ1-5, the full variable domain is NAGVMQNPRHLVRRRGQEARLRCSPMKGHSHVYWYRQLPEEGLKFMVYLQKENIIDESGMPKERFSAEFPKEGPSILRIQQVVRGDSAAYFCASSTGDQPQHFGDGTRLSIL.

The chain has TRBV5-1 and TRBJ2-6; 7 nucleotides agree with TRBD1. V lost 2 bases to trimming and J lost 1 base; unmatched junction nucleotides: 9. There are 18 residues in the CDR3. Germline V gives CDR1 SGHRS, CDR2 YFSETQ. Here the CDR3 reads CASSFMKKGASGANVLTF. The CDR3 nucleotides read TGCGCCAGCAGCTTCATGAAAAAGGGGGCGTCTGGGGCCAACGTCCTGACTTTC.

V usage is TRBV30 and J usage is TRBJ2-7, with TRBD2 as a possible D gene (5 bases). The CDR3 contains 16 residues. The V gene's germline CDR1 is GTSNPN and CDR2 SVGIG (reference sequence). The V gene lost 0 bases and the J gene lost 0 bases, with 15 bases spanning the gap. The chain's CDR3 is CAWSVSLGSSSYEQYF. The CDR3 bases are TGTGCCTGGAGTGTAAGTCTGGGGAGTAGCTCCTACGAGCAGTACTTC.

The chain joins TRBV4-1 to TRBJ1-4; the match to TRBD1 covers 9 bases. V was pared by 0 bases and J by 8 bases, with 13 bases of the junction left unmatched. Germline V CDR1 and CDR2: MGHRA, YSYEKL. The CDR3 is 18 amino acids. The CDR3 loop is CASSQDRGTGSSGEKLFF. Here the CDR3 DNA reads TGCGCCAGCAGCCAAGATAGAGGGACAGGGTCTTCGGGCGAAAAACTGTTTTTT.

This chain connects TRBV4-2 to TRBJ2-5; TRBD2 agrees at 8 bases. V lost 4 bases to trimming and J lost 5 bases; unmatched junction nucleotides: 6. CDR3 length: 14 residues. Per germline, CDR1 LGHNA and CDR2 YNFKEQ. CDR3 loop: CASSPGGGWETQYF. DNA of the CDR3: TGTGCCAGCAGCCCGGGAGGGGGATGGGAGACCCAGTACTTC.

This sequence joins TRBV6-1 and TRBJ1-2; D gene ambiguous. This CDR3 is built from 12 residues. Per germline, CDR1 MNHNS and CDR2 SASEGT. V shed 3 bases and J shed 4 bases, with 6 bases lying between them. The CDR3 spells CASSDRLYGYTF. CDR3 sequence (DNA): TGTGCCAGCAGTGACAGGCTCTATGGCTACACCTTC.

The rearrangement joins TRBV19 to TRBJ2-7; tentative D call: TRBD1 (5 bases). In germline, CDR1 is LNHDA, CDR2 SQIVND (reference sequence). The CDR3 has 13 amino acids. V lost 3 bases, J lost 0 bases, and 6 bases lay in between. CDR3 sequence reads: CASSMGPSYEQYF. The CDR3 DNA reads TGTGCCAGTAGTATGGGGCCCTCCTACGAGCAGTACTTC.

The chain combines TRBV5-1 with TRBJ2-4; D gene ambiguous. The CDR3 covers 15 residues. Germline loops: CDR1 SGHRS, CDR2 YFSETQ. V dropped 4 bases and J dropped 1 base, with 12 bases sitting between them. The DNA of the CDR3 is TGCGCCAGCAGCACGGCCGTTGGGGCCAAAAACATTCAGTACTTC. This gives the protein CASSTAVGAKNIQYF.

This clone has more than one count but fewer than ten. The V and J genes are TRBV7-8 and TRBJ2-1, with TRBD2 as a possible D gene (7 bases). Germline V gene sequence: CDR1 SGHVS, CDR2 FQNEAQ. The CDR3 spans 14 residues. Trimming stripped 1 base from V and 6 bases from J, with 10 bases between. In DNA form, the CDR3 reads TGTGCCAGCAGCTTAGGGAGGGGGGGCAATGAGCAGTTCTTC. Its protein product is CASSLGRGGNEQFF. Supplemented by reference TRBV7-8 and TRBJ2-1, the full variable domain reads GAGVSQSPRYKVAKRGQDVALRCDPISGHVSLFWYQQALGQGPEFLTYFQNEAQLDKSGLPSDRFFAERPEGSVSTLKIQRTQQEDSAVYLCASSLGRGGNEQFFGPGTRLTVL.

The rearrangement joins TRBV5-6 to TRBJ1-2; 8 bases agree with TRBD1. The CDR3 extends over 16 amino acids. J was trimmed by 4 bases and V by 3 bases; bases with no gene match: 11. Germline V gene lookup returns CDR1 SGHDT and CDR2 YYEEEE. Written as DNA, the CDR3 is TGTGCCAGCAGCTGGACTCCCTCAGGGGGCGCCTATGGCTACACCTTC. It codes for CASSWTPSGGAYGYTF. Supplemented by reference TRBV5-6 and TRBJ1-2, the full variable domain reads DAGVTQSPTHLIKTRGQQVTLRCSPKSGHDTVSWYQQALGQGPQFIFQYYEEEERQRGNFPDRFSGHQFPNYSSELNVNALLLGDSALYLCASSWTPSGGAYGYTFGSGTRLTVV.

The sample holds a few counts of this clone. V usage is TRBV30 and J usage is TRBJ2-2, with 7 bases matching TRBD2. J gave up 0 bases and V 5 bases, and 15 bases lay outside the gene matches. The CDR3 sequence is 18 residues long. Germline V gene data show CDR1 as GTSNPN and CDR2 as SVGIG (reference sequence). In DNA, the CDR3 is TGTGCCTGGGCACGGGACTACACCACCGTATCGAACACCGGGGAGCTGTTTTTT. Translated, it gives CAWARDYTTVSNTGELFF.

The chain is built from TRBV7-2 and TRBJ2-2, with unresolved D. This CDR3 has 13 residues. Germline CDR1 SGHTA, CDR2 FQGNSA. Trimming pared 2 bases from V and 6 bases from J, leaving 7 bases between. The CDR3 sequence is CASSLIGSGELFF. DNA for the CDR3: TGTGCCAGCAGCTTAATAGGGTCCGGGGAGCTGTTTTTT.

Details on this clone: Other DNA sequences in the sample encode the same CDR3. V gene TRBV7-9 combines with J gene TRBJ2-7; D assignment may be TRBD1 or TRBD2 (5 bases each). This CDR3 has 11 residues. Germline V gene sequence: CDR1 SEHNR, CDR2 FQNEAQ (reference sequence). V lost 3 bases and J 5 bases, leaving 5 bases between the germline ends. CDR3 loop: CASSLGDEQYF. DNA of the CDR3: TGTGCCAGCAGCTTGGGGGACGAGCAGTACTTC.

This rearrangement joins TRBV10-3 to TRBJ2-1, with TRBD1 matching 10 bases. Per the germline V gene, CDR1 is ENHRY and CDR2 is SYGVKD. The CDR3 is 17 amino acids. V lost 0 bases to trimming and J lost 8 bases; unmatched junction nucleotides: 10. In DNA, the CDR3 is TGTGCCATCAGTGAGTCGGTGGGGACAGGGGTTGGCGATGAGCAGTTCTTC. This encodes CAISESVGTGVGDEQFF.